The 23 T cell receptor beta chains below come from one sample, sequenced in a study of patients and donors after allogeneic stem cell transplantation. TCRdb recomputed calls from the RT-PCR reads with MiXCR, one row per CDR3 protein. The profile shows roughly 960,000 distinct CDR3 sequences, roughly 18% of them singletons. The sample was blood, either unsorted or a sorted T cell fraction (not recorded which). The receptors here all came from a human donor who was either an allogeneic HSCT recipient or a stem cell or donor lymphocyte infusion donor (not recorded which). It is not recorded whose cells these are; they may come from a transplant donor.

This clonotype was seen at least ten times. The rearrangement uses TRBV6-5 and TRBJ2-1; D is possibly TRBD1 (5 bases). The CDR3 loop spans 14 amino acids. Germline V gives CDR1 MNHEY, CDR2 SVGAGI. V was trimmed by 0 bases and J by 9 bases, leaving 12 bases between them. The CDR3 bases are TGTGCCAGCAGTTACTCCGCAGGGCCCACTGAGCAGTTCTTC. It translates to CASSYSAGPTEQFF.

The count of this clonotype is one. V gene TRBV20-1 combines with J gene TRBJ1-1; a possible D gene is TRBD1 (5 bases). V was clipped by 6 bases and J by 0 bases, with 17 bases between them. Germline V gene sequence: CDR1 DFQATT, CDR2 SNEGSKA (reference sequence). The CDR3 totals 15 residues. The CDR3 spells CSAPQGSLMNTEAFF. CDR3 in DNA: TGCAGTGCGCCCCAGGGTAGTTTGATGAACACTGAAGCTTTCTTT.

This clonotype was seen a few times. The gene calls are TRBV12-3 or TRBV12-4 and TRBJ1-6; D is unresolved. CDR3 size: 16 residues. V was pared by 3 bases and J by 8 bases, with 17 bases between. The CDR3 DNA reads TGTGCCAGCAGTTTGATGGACGGCAACCGTCATTCACCCCTCCACTTT. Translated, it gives CASSLMDGNRHSPLHF.

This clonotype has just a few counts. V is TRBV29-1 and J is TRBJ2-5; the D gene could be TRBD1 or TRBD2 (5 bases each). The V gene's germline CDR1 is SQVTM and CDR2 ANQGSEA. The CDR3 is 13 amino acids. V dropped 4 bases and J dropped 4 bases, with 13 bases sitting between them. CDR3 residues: CSVVFPGPETQYF. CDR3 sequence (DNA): TGCAGCGTTGTCTTTCCGGGGCCAGAGACCCAGTACTTC.

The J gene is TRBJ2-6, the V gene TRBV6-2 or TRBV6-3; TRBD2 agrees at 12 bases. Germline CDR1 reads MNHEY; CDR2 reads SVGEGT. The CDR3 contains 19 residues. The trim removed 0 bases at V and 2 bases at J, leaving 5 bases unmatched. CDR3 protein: CASSYSPSGGAPGANVLTF. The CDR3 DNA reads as TGTGCCAGCAGTTACTCCCCTAGCGGGGGGGCCCCTGGGGCCAACGTCCTGACTTTC.

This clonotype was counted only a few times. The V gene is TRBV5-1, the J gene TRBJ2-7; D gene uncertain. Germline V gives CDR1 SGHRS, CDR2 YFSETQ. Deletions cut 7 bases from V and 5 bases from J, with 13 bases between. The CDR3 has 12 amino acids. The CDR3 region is CASPWAYDEQYF. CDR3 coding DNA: TGCGCCAGCCCCTGGGCGTACGACGAGCAGTACTTC. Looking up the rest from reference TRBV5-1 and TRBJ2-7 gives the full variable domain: KAGVTQTPRYLIKTRGQQVTLSCSPISGHRSVSWYQQTPGQGLQFLFEYFSETQRNKGNFPGRFSGRQFSNSRSEMNVSTLELGDSALYLCASPWAYDEQYFGPGTRLTVT.

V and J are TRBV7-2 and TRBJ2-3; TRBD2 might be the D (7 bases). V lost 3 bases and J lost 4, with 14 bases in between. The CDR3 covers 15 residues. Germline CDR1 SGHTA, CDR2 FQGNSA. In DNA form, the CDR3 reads TGTGCCAGCAGCTTTCAGCGCGGGGGCGCAGATACGCAGTATTTT. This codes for CASSFQRGGADTQYF.

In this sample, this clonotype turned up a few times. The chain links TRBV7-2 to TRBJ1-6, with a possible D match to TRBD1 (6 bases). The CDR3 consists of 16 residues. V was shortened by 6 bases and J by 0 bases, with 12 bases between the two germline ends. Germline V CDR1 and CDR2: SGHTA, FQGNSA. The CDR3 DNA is TGTGCCAGCAGATCAACAGGGACCTCCTATAATTCACCCCTCCACTTT. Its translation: CASRSTGTSYNSPLHF.

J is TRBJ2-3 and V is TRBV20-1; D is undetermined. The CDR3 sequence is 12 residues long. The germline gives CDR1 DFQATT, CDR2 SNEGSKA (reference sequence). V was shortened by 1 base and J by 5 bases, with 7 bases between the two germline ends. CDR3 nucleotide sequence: TGCAGTGCTAGAGCTACGATAGATACGCAGTATTTT. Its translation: CSARATIDTQYF.

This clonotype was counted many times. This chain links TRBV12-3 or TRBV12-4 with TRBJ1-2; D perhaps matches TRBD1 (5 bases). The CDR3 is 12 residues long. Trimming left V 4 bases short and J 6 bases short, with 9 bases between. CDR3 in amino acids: CASSSTGHGYTF. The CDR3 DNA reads TGTGCCAGCAGTTCAACAGGACATGGCTACACCTTC.

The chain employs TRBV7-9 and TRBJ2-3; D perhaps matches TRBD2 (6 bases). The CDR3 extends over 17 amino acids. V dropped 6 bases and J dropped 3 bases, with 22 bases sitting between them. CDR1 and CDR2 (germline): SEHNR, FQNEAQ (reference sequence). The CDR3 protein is CASSIRGDSESTDTQYF. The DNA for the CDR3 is TGTGCCAGCAGTATTCGAGGGGACTCAGAAAGTACAGATACGCAGTATTTT.

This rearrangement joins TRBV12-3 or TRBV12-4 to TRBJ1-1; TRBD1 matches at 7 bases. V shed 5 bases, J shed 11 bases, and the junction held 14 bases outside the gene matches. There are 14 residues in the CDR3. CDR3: CASSTGIQGLLAFF. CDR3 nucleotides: TGTGCCAGCAGTACCGGGATACAGGGGCTATTGGCTTTCTTT.

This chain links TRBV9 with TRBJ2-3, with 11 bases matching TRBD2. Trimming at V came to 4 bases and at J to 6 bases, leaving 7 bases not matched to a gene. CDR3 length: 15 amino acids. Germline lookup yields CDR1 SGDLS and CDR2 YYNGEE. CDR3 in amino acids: CASSNQIAGGDTQYF. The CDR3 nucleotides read TGTGCCAGCAGCAACCAGATAGCGGGGGGGGATACGCAGTATTTT.

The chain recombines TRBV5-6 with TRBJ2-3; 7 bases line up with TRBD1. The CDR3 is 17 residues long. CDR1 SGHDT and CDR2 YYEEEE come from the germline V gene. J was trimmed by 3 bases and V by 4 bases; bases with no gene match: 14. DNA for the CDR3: TGTGCCAGCAGCAACCGGTGGACAGGTAAAAGAACAGATACGCAGTATTTT. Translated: CASSNRWTGKRTDTQYF.

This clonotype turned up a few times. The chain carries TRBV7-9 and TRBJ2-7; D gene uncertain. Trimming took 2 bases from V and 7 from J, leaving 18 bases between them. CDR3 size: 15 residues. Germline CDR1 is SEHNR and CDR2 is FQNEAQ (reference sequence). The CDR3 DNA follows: TGTGCCAGCAGCTTACGACGGGTGGGTATGGAAGAGCAGTACTTC. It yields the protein CASSLRRVGMEEQYF.

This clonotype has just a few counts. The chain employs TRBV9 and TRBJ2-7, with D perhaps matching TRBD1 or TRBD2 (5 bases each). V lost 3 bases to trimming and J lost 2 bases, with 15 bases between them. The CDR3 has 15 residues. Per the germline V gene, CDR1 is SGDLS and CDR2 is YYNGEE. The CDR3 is CASSAPGTDTYEQYF. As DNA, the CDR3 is TGTGCCAGCAGCGCCCCCGGGACGGATACCTACGAGCAGTACTTC.

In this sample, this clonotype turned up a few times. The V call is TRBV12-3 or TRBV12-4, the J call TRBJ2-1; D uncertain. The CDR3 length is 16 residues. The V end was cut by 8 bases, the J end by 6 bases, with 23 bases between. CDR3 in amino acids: CASRTAEGPRFNEQFF. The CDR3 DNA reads TGTGCCAGCCGCACCGCGGAAGGACCGCGCTTCAATGAGCAGTTCTTC.

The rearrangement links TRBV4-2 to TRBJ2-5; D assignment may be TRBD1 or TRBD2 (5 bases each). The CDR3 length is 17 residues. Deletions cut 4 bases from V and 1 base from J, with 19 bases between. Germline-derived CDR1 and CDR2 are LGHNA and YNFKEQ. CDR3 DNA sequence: TGTGCCAGCAGCCCCCTATCTGTGGGGGAGCTCCAAGAGACCCAGTACTTC. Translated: CASSPLSVGELQETQYF.

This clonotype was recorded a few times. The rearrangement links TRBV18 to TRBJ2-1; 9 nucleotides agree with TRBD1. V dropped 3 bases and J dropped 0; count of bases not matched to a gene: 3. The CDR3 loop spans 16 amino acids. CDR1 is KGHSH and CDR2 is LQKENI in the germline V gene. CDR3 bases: TGTGCCAGCTCACCTCCGGGACAGGGCTCCTACAATGAGCAGTTCTTC. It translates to CASSPPGQGSYNEQFF.

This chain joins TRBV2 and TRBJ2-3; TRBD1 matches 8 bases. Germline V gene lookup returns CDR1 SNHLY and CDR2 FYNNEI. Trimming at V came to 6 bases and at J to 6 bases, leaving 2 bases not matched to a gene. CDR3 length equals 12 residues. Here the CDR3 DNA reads TGTGCCAGCAGCGGGGACAGGGATACGCAGTATTTT. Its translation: CASSGDRDTQYF.

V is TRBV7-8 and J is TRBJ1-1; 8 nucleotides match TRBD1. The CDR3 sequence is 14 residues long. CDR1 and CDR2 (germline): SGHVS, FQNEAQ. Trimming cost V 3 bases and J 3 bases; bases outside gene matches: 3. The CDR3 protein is CASSLTGEYTEAFF. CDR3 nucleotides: TGTGCCAGCAGCTTGACAGGGGAGTACACTGAAGCTTTCTTT.

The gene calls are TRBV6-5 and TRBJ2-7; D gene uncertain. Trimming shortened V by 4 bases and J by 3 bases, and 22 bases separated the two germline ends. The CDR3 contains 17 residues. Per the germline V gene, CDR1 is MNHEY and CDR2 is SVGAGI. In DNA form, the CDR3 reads TGTGCCAGCAGTTCTCAGGCCTCGGGCCCACACCTCTACGAGCAGTACTTC. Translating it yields CASSSQASGPHLYEQYF.

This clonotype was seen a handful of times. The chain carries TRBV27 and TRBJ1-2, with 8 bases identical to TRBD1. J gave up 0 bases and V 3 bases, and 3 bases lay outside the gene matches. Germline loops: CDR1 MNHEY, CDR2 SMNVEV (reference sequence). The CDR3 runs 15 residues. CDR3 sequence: CASSLDRVSNYGYTF. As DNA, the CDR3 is TGTGCCAGCAGTTTGGACAGGGTGTCTAACTATGGCTACACCTTC.